This record concerns one TCR beta chain sequence. Antigen specificity is unknown. The data originate from a study of OX40 agonist ivuxolimab in advanced cancers. Study-wide findings and caveats: Average numbers of expanded clones were greater in CD8+ T cells than in CD4+.

Patients with a history of autoimmune disease or on systemic immunosuppression were excluded. V was clipped by 5 bases and J by 3 bases, with 12 bases between them. This CDR3 spans 14 amino acids. Germline-derived CDR1 and CDR2 are SGHNT and YENEEA. Here immunoSEQ multiplex PCR was the method, and the copy in TCRdb shows in-frame clones only, minus some. The top ten clones hold roughly 0.98% of a sample with 35,000 to 50,000 clones, roughly 90% of them seen once. This chain uses TRBV11-3 with TRBJ2-3; possibly TRBD2 for D (5 bases). Sequenced here: CD4+ or CD8+ T cells sorted from blood, sampled in a trial of the OX40 agonist ivuxolimab. The receptor was derived from an adult with an advanced solid tumor such as melanoma, head and neck, liver or kidney cancer. CDR3 in amino acids: CASSIRDLTDTQYF. The CDR3 DNA sequence: TGTGCCAGCAGCATCCGGGATCTAACAGATACGCAGTATTTT.